This T cell receptor (beta chain) was sequenced for a study of cytomegalovirus exposure and HLA in healthy donors. Findings of the study overall: CMV serostatus was the only immune exposure information that was available.

The germline CDR1 and CDR2 sequences are LGHNA and YNFKEQ. Trimming removed 0 bases from V and 2 bases from J; junction bases left unmatched: 7. This CDR3 comprises 16 residues. Amplification used 60 Vbeta primers and 13 Jbeta primers. Here immunoSEQ multiplex PCR was the method, and the copy in TCRdb shows in-frame clones only, minus some. This table has 120,000 or so clones, 65% to 85% appearing once. As for this clone: The antigen remains undetermined.

This clonotype originated in a young man in good health and CMV-seropositive. The rearrangement links TRBV4-2 to TRBJ2-7, with 7 bases aligning to TRBD2. The sequencing input was PBMCs. The chain's CDR3 is CASSQDTGGGAYEQYF. The CDR3 DNA reads TGTGCCAGCAGCCAAGATACTGGCGGGGGAGCCTACGAGCAGTACTTC.